This entry is about one T cell receptor (beta chain). Its cognate antigen is unknown. V lost 0 bases and J lost 3; bases outside the gene matches: 1. CDR1 and CDR2 from the germline V gene are SGHRS and YFSETQ. This CDR3 region has 15 residues. These data originate in a study of T cell responses to AZD1222 COVID-19 vaccine. Broader study findings: Spike-spanning, vaccine-associated CD4 TCRs were dominant at 160-218 and 743-854. Most donors were white British and more were female, and clonal diversity was possibly underestimated. Within unmutated variant regions lay the reported targets of nearly half of spike-specific TCRs.

The method was immunoSEQ multiplex PCR; TCRdb's version includes in-frame clones alone and lacks a portion of them. The repertoire holds more than 95,000 clones, roughly 86% seen once, with approximately 16% in the top ten. This TCR was recovered from an adult who received the AZD1222 COVID-19 vaccine. The V gene is TRBV5-1, the J gene TRBJ1-1; TRBD1 agrees at 11 bases. The specimen comprised peripheral blood, sampled 28 days after the second AZD1222 dose. The DNA of the CDR3 is TGCGCCAGCAGCTTGGCGGGACAGGGGGACACTGAAGCTTTCTTT. Amino acid sequence: CASSLAGQGDTEAFF.